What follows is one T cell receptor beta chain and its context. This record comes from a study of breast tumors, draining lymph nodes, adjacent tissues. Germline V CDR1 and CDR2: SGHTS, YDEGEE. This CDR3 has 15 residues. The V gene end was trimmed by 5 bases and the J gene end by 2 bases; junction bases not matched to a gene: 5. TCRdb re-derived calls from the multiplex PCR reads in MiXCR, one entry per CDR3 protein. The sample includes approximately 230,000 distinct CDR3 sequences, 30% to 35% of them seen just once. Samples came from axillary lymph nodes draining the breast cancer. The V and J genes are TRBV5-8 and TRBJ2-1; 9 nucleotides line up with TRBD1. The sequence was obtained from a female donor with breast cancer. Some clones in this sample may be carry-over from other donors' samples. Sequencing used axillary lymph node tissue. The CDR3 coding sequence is TGTGCCAGCAGTGGGGGGACAGGGCCCTACAATGAGCAGTTCTTC. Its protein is CASSGGTGPYNEQFF.